This T cell receptor beta chain was captured by sequencing in a study of T-cell memory formation after mild COVID-19. Across the whole study: Most TCR clusters belonged to a single donor. Study outcomes and limitations: CD4+ contracting clones were found mainly in CM and EM, and CD8+ ones in EMRA. A subset of responding clones appeared in pre-infection memory, suggesting cross-reactive memory joined.

Concerning this clonotype itself: Its antigen remains unknown.

The germline CDR1 and CDR2 sequences are SGHTA and FQGNSA. Trimming stripped 5 bases from V and 6 bases from J, with 11 bases between. CDR3 length: 13 residues. TCRdb re-called the 5' RACE reads through MiXCR, storing one row per CDR3 protein. Of approximately 300,000 distinct CDR3 sequences in the sample, roughly 15% were seen once. The rearrangement joins TRBV7-2 to TRBJ2-4; D unclear. Sequenced sample: PBMCs or a T cell subset sorted from them (not recorded which). This receptor was obtained from a man between 18 and 29 years old who had mild COVID-19 (a few samples of this study predate the infection). Cell type and time point are not known. DNA of the CDR3: TGTGCCAGCAGCCCGGGCCCCCGAAACATTCAGTACTTC. Its translation: CASSPGPRNIQYF.